This T cell receptor (beta chain) was documented in a study of control samples from healthy donors and cancer patients. The table came from immunoSEQ multiplex PCR; TCRdb's copy has only in-frame clones and leaves some out. The sample holds roughly 190,000 clones, roughly 91% seen once. The CDR3 totals 15 residues. V was pared by 2 bases and J by 6 bases, with 6 bases of the junction left unmatched. CDR1 and CDR2 from the germline V gene are MNHEY and SMNVEV (reference sequence). The sequenced sample was blood. The sequence derives from a woman aged 25 to 39 in good health. The V gene is TRBV27, the J gene TRBJ2-7; the match to TRBD1 covers 11 bases. The CDR3 nucleotides read TGTGCCAGCAGTTTAACGGGGGACAGGGGGGTCGAGCAGTACTTC. It codes for CASSLTGDRGVEQYF.